These T cell receptor beta chains were read from a single sample in a study of blood T cell repertoires in COVID-19. The protocol was immunoSEQ multiplex PCR, while the TCRdb copy is restricted to in-frame clones and leaves out a portion. The repertoire holds under 200,000 clones, with about 82% as singletons. Material: peripheral blood. These receptors were taken from a man in his 70s with active or convalescent COVID-19. Each CDR3 is given with its conserved first and last residue. Fields, in order: V gene, clone size, D gene, J gene, CDR3 protein, CDR3 DNA. D genes are given only for firm matches. For some rows the clone size is stated as once, few or many, or as a class when expanded; others skip it.

TRBV6-2/TRBV6-3	-	-	TRBJ2-1	CASSYSLRELYNEQFF	TGTGCCAGCAGTTACTCGCTCAGGGAATTATACAATGAGCAGTTCTTC
TRBV7-9	-	TRBD2	TRBJ2-5	CASSTTGLAEETQYF	TGTGCCAGCAGCACTACCGGACTAGCGGAAGAGACCCAGTACTTC
TRBV30	-	-	TRBJ2-5	CAWSVGERKETQYF	TGTGCCTGGAGTGTGGGAGAAAGGAAAGAGACCCAGTACTTC
TRBV6-5	once	-	TRBJ2-7	CASSSNGYSLTNEQYF	TGTGCCAGCAGTTCGAATGGGTACAGCCTAACCAACGAGCAGTACTTC
TRBV7-2	-	-	TRBJ2-2	CASSLRAGELFF	TGTGCCAGCAGCTTGCGGGCCGGGGAGCTGTTTTTT
TRBV6-5	-	-	TRBJ1-1	CASSYNRNTEAFF	TGTGCCAGCAGTTATAATCGGAACACTGAAGCTTTCTTT
TRBV18	-	TRBD1	TRBJ2-5	CASSSGQDPNF	TGTGCCAGCTCATCGGGACAGGATCCCAACTTC
TRBV4-3	-	-	TRBJ1-5	CASSQEVGQPNQPQHF	TGCGCCAGCAGCCAAGAGGTCGGACAGCCCAATCAGCCCCAGCATTTT
TRBV5-1	-	-	TRBJ2-7	CASSPTASSYEQYF	TGCGCCAGCAGCCCGACAGCGAGCTCCTACGAGCAGTACTTC
TRBV6-5	-	-	TRBJ1-2	CASIGRGFGYTF	TGTGCCAGCATCGGCAGGGGTTTTGGCTACACCTTC
TRBV5-4	-	-	TRBJ2-6	CASSYWSSGANVLTF	TGTGCCAGCAGCTATTGGAGCTCTGGGGCCAACGTCCTGACTTTC
TRBV14	-	-	TRBJ2-6	CASSQDNPKNSGANVLTF	TGTGCCAGCAGCCAAGATAACCCTAAGAACTCTGGGGCCAACGTCCTGACTTTC
TRBV3-1/TRBV3-2	-	-	TRBJ1-2	CASSLQGYGYTF	TGTGCCAGCAGCCTACAGGGCTATGGCTACACCTTC
TRBV5-8	-	TRBD2	TRBJ2-5	CASTLGGSSETQYF	TGTGCCAGCACCCTGGGAGGGAGCTCGGAGACCCAGTACTTC
TRBV20-1	few	-	TRBJ1-5	CSASSSGYSANQPQHF	TGCAGTGCTAGTAGTTCGGGATATAGTGCCAATCAGCCCCAGCATTTT
TRBV18	-	-	TRBJ2-5	CASSPGSTETQYF	TGTGCCAGCTCACCAGGTAGCACAGAGACCCAGTACTTC
TRBV5-4	-	-	TRBJ1-1	CASSLSAGLNTEAFF	TGTGCCAGCAGCTTATCGGCAGGGCTGAACACTGAAGCTTTCTTT
TRBV11-3	once	TRBD2	TRBJ2-1	CASSHREGGDYNEQFF	TGTGCCAGCAGCCACCGGGAGGGAGGGGACTACAATGAGCAGTTCTTC
TRBV20-1	-	TRBD2	TRBJ2-3	CSASGSGATDTQYF	TGCAGTGCTAGTGGTAGCGGGGCCACAGATACGCAGTATTTT
TRBV29-1	-	-	TRBJ1-1	CSALRQVNTEAFF	TGCAGCGCCCTCCGACAGGTGAACACTGAAGCTTTCTTT
TRBV7-9	-	TRBD1	TRBJ2-3	CASSLGRQGAGDTQYF	TGTGCCAGCAGCTTAGGAAGACAGGGGGCTGGAGATACGCAGTATTTT
TRBV30	few	TRBD2	TRBJ2-1	CAYQSGTSGLGGNEQFF	TGTGCCTACCAATCCGGGACTAGCGGACTGGGGGGCAATGAGCAGTTCTTC
TRBV19	-	-	TRBJ1-5	CASRSEQGSQPQHF	TGTGCCAGCCGCAGCGAACAGGGCAGCCAGCCCCAGCATTTT
TRBV9	-	-	TRBJ1-6	CASSSRGNSPLHF	TGTGCCAGCAGCTCGAGGGGGAATTCACCCCTCCACTTT
TRBV12-3/TRBV12-4	-	-	TRBJ2-7	CASSLAASSGQYF	TGTGCCAGCAGTTTAGCCGCAAGCTCTGGGCAGTACTTC
TRBV4-2	once	-	TRBJ1-3	CASSQDTGAGTIYF	TGTGCCAGCAGCCAAGATACGGGAGCGGGCACCATATATTTT
TRBV6-8	-	TRBD2	TRBJ2-7	CASSLGVIAGSYEQYF	TGTGCCAGCAGTTTAGGGGTCATAGCGGGCTCCTACGAGCAGTACTTC
TRBV6-1	-	TRBD2	TRBJ2-3	CASSKDPLAGVADTQYF	TGTGCCAGCAGTAAAGACCCTCTAGCGGGAGTAGCAGATACGCAGTATTTT
TRBV27	-	TRBD1	TRBJ2-7	CASSFRTGGSLYEQYF	TGTGCCAGCAGTTTTAGGACAGGAGGCTCCCTCTACGAGCAGTACTTC
TRBV7-9	-	-	TRBJ2-7	CASSLGSGRDYEQYF	TGTGCCAGCAGCTTAGGCTCGGGCAGGGACTACGAGCAGTACTTC
TRBV7-2	once	TRBD2	TRBJ2-7	CASSLSGGRREQYF	TGTGCCAGCAGCTTAAGCGGGGGACGGCGGGAGCAGTACTTC
TRBV18	-	-	TRBJ2-7	CASSPRSRASYEQYF	TGTGCCAGCTCACCTCGTTCTAGAGCGTCCTACGAGCAGTACTTC
TRBV3-1/TRBV3-2	-	TRBD1	TRBJ2-5	CASSQDGRTGKGTQYF	TGTGCCAGCAGCCAAGATGGAAGGACAGGGAAGGGGACCCAGTACTTC
TRBV6-1	-	-	TRBJ2-1	CASSERDMYNEQFF	TGTGCCAGCAGTGAGCGGGATATGTACAATGAGCAGTTCTTC
TRBV10-1	once	-	TRBJ1-5	CASASLDRSNQPQHF	TGCGCCAGCGCCAGCTTGGACAGAAGCAATCAGCCCCAGCATTTT
TRBV6-5	-	TRBD1	TRBJ1-1	CGTNRGNTEAFF	TGTGGTACTAACAGGGGGAACACTGAAGCTTTCTTT
TRBV6-2/TRBV6-3	-	TRBD1	TRBJ2-2	CASSHRQGFPGELFF	TGTGCCAGCAGTCACCGACAGGGTTTTCCCGGGGAGCTGTTTTTT
TRBV2	-	-	TRBJ1-4	CASREDRSPPSTNEKLFF	TGTGCCAGCAGGGAGGACAGAAGCCCCCCCTCAACTAATGAAAAACTGTTTTTT
TRBV5-1	-	TRBD2	TRBJ2-1	CASSFSGSSYNEQFF	TGCGCCAGCAGCTTTAGCGGGAGCTCCTACAATGAGCAGTTCTTC
TRBV5-1	once	TRBD1	TRBJ1-1	CASSLVDRAVAFF	TGCGCCAGCAGCCTGGTGGACAGGGCGGTTGCTTTCTTT
TRBV6-5	-	-	TRBJ1-1	CASSYGLRGETEAFF	TGTGCCAGCAGTTACGGTCTCAGGGGAGAAACTGAAGCTTTCTTT
TRBV5-3	-	-	TRBJ2-3	CARKPPAAQGIGIDTQYF	TGTGCCAGAAAACCGCCCGCCGCCCAGGGGATAGGTATCGATACGCAGTATTTT
TRBV7-2	few	TRBD1	TRBJ1-3	CASSLSGQASGNTIYF	TGTGCCAGCAGCTTATCGGGACAGGCCTCTGGAAACACCATATATTTT
TRBV27	-	-	TRBJ1-1	CASSSTGTEAFF	TGTGCCAGCAGTTCAACAGGGACTGAAGCTTTCTTT
TRBV4-3	-	-	TRBJ2-3	CASSQAEGLEDTQYF	TGCGCCAGCAGCCAAGCGGAGGGCCTGGAGGATACGCAGTATTTT
TRBV20-1	once	-	TRBJ2-7	CSATKRDEQYF	TGCAGTGCTACTAAGCGAGACGAGCAGTACTTC
TRBV9	few	TRBD2	TRBJ2-1	CASSSRPGLGHNEQFF	TGTGCCAGCAGCTCCCGACCGGGACTAGGACACAATGAGCAGTTCTTC